This T cell receptor (beta chain) was sequenced during a study of patients and donors after allogeneic stem cell transplantation. The V gene end was trimmed by 6 bases and the J gene end by 5 bases; junction bases not matched to a gene: 17. There are 18 residues in the CDR3. TCRdb recomputed calls from the RT-PCR reads with MiXCR, one row per CDR3 protein. Of fewer than 250,000 distinct CDR3 sequences in the sample, around an eighth were seen once. The TCR originated in a human donor who was either an allogeneic HSCT recipient or a stem cell or donor lymphocyte infusion donor (not recorded which). It is not recorded whose cells these are; they may come from a transplant donor. J is TRBJ2-2 and V is TRBV12-3 or TRBV12-4, with TRBD1 identical over 8 bases. The sample taken for sequencing was blood, either unsorted or a sorted T cell fraction (not recorded which). CDR3: CASRSTDPRDRKTGELFF. CDR3 nucleotide sequence: TGTGCCAGCAGATCAACAGACCCCAGGGACAGGAAGACCGGGGAGCTGTTTTTT.